This entry describes one TCR beta chain. As yet, its antigen is unknown. Profiled with immunoSEQ multiplex PCR; TCRdb holds only in-frame clones, not every one. The table records 20,000 to 30,000 clones, about 75% of them present only once. These data come from a study of radiotherapy plus CTLA-4 blockade in lung cancer. Study details: With 31% of patients having disease control, objective responses were seen in approximately 17%. Points from the study as a whole: Researchers report tumor-derived TCR clones expanding in blood after radiotherapy plus ipilimumab. Together with interferon-beta, which increased in serum after radiation, early dynamic changes in blood T cell clones were reportedly the best predictors of response.

The TCR sequence derives from a human donor with non-small cell lung cancer that progressed on radiotherapy plus ipilimumab. Source: peripheral blood, taken from a patient treated with radiotherapy plus ipilimumab.

Here the CDR3 DNA reads TGTGCCAGCAGTTTCGACGGAAACATTCAGTACTTC. Translation: CASSFDGNIQYF. The chain has TRBV27 and TRBJ2-4; D is uncertain. The V end was cut by 3 bases, the J end by 6 bases, with 6 bases between. The CDR3 sequence is 12 residues long. Germline CDR1 reads MNHEY; CDR2 reads SMNVEV (reference sequence).